This is a list of T cell receptor beta chains from one sample in a study of cytomegalovirus exposure and HLA in healthy donors. TCRdb's table, derived via immunoSEQ multiplex PCR, lists solely in-frame clones and lacks some. The sample includes about 200,000 clones, around 80% of them seen just once. Sequencing was carried out using PBMCs. The receptors derive from a man aged 25 to 40 in good health and CMV-seronegative. CDR3s include the opening cysteine and the closing phenylalanine or tryptophan. Fields, in order: D gene, clone size, V gene, J gene, CDR3 DNA, CDR3 protein. D genes are given only for firm matches. Clone size, where shown, is once, few, many, or a class for clones that have expanded.

.	.	TRBV5-1	TRBJ2-3	TGCGCCAGCAGCTTGGGCTACACAGATACGCAGTATTTT	CASSLGYTDTQYF
.	.	TRBV7-3	TRBJ2-3	TGTGCCAGCAGCTTAATAGGACAGTCGGATACGCAGTATTTT	CASSLIGQSDTQYF
.	.	TRBV5-1	TRBJ1-1	TGCGCCAGCAGCAGGGGTAGTACCTCTGAAGCTTTCTTT	CASSRGSTSEAFF
TRBD1	.	TRBV9	TRBJ2-2	TGTGCCAGCAGCGTTACAGGGGCGGACACCGGGGAGCTGTTTTTT	CASSVTGADTGELFF
.	.	TRBV11-1	TRBJ2-6	TGTGCCAGCAGCCAGAGCAGTATCTCTGGGGCCAGCGTCCTGACTTTC	CASSQSSISGASVLTF
.	.	TRBV18	TRBJ1-1	TGTGCCAGCTCCCAAGGGACTTTGGGGGAAGCTTTCTTT	CASSQGTLGEAFF
TRBD2	.	TRBV7-9	TRBJ2-3	TGTGCCAGCAGCCGTGAGGGACTATCTGATACGCAGTATTTT	CASSREGLSDTQYF
.	.	TRBV18	TRBJ1-2	TGTGCCAGCTCACTTTCAGGGAGGAACTATGGCTACACCTTC	CASSLSGRNYGYTF
TRBD1	few	TRBV4-1	TRBJ1-6	TGCGCCAGCAGCCAAGATCCAACCGGGACAGGGTCCTATAATTCACCCCTCCACTTT	CASSQDPTGTGSYNSPLHF
.	few	TRBV28	TRBJ2-5	TGTGCCAGTGGGGGGGAGACCCAGTACTTC	CASGGETQYF
.	.	TRBV7-8	TRBJ1-4	TGTGCCAGCAGCTTATACCCTCAAGGCGGTGAAAAACTGTTTTTT	CASSLYPQGGEKLFF
.	.	TRBV7-9	TRBJ2-7	TGTTCCACCGGACATTCGGAGGGTTACGAGCAGTACTTC	CSTGHSEGYEQYF
TRBD2	few	TRBV9	TRBJ2-1	TGTGCCAGCAGCTTAACCCTTAGCGGGGGGCCCGCCTACAATGAGCAGTTCTTC	CASSLTLSGGPAYNEQFF
.	few	TRBV6-6	TRBJ1-3	TGTGCCAGCAGTTACTCTCAACAGGGAGACACCATATATTTT	CASSYSQQGDTIYF
.	.	TRBV6-4	TRBJ2-3	TGTGCCAGCTCGGACACGGTCGGGGGTTCCGCAGATACGCAGTATTTT	CASSDTVGGSADTQYF
.	.	TRBV14	TRBJ2-5	TGTGCCAGCAGCCCACTGGTCGCCCCCCTAGAGACCCAGTACTTC	CASSPLVAPLETQYF